The 32 T cell receptor beta chains presented below share a single source sample, sequenced in a study of regulatory T cells in long-lasting Graves disease. Both iRepertoire HTBI primers and Arm-PCR of CDR3 regions were used to build the TCR beta libraries. MiXCR, run by TCRdb on the multiplex PCR reads, gives a single entry per CDR3 protein. This table has about 300,000 distinct CDR3 sequences, about a sixth appearing once. Time point here: newly diagnosed GD, antithyroid drugs for less than 3 months. PBMC-extracted RNA yielded the TCR library. The input for sequencing was peripheral blood mononuclear cells (PBMCs), taken at new diagnosis, from a patient treated with antithyroid drugs. These receptors originate from a female donor with Graves disease.

Ten or more counts support this clonotype. The V gene is TRBV6-5, the J gene TRBJ1-1; D unclear. The CDR3 length is 14 residues. The germline V gene has CDR1 MNHEY and CDR2 SVGAGI. V gave up 0 bases and J gave up 1 base, with 6 bases separating them. This chain's CDR3 is CASSYSSENTEAFF. The CDR3 DNA is TGTGCCAGCAGTTACTCGTCAGAGAACACTGAAGCTTTCTTT.

This clonotype was seen many times. The rearrangement links TRBV9 to TRBJ2-1; 9 positions match TRBD2. The CDR3 is made up of 19 amino acids. The junction had 12 bases not matched to a gene; V was cut back by 0 bases and J by 2 bases. Germline V gives CDR1 SGDLS, CDR2 YYNGEE. CDR3 protein: CASSVEPRPAGGTYNEQFF. DNA for the CDR3: TGTGCCAGCAGCGTAGAACCCCGACCGGCGGGAGGGACCTACAATGAGCAGTTCTTC.

This clonotype has at least ten counts. J is TRBJ2-3 and V is TRBV12-3 or TRBV12-4, with 7 bases lining up with TRBD2. The CDR3 is made up of 16 amino acids. J gave up 2 bases and V 4 bases, and 9 bases lay outside the gene matches. The CDR3 loop is CASSSPWGGDTDTQYF. In nucleotides, the CDR3 is TGTGCCAGCAGTTCCCCTTGGGGAGGGGACACAGATACGCAGTATTTT.

This clonotype was detected many times. The genes are TRBV28 and TRBJ2-7; 11 nucleotides align to TRBD2. In germline, CDR1 is MDHEN, CDR2 SYDVKM. The length of the CDR3 is 14 residues. V lost 2 bases to trimming and J lost 7 bases; unmatched junction nucleotides: 4. Here the CDR3 reads CASSLTSGSGEQYF. CDR3 nucleotide sequence: TGTGCCAGCAGTTTAACTAGCGGGAGCGGGGAGCAGTACTTC.

V usage is TRBV7-9 and J usage is TRBJ2-3, with D perhaps given as TRBD1 or TRBD2 (5 bases each). V lost 1 base to trimming and J lost 0 bases, with 8 bases between them. Germline V gives CDR1 SEHNR, CDR2 FQNEAQ (reference sequence). CDR3 size: 15 residues. CDR3 sequence (DNA): TGTGCCAGCAGCTTAGGGGACGGAAGCACAGATACGCAGTATTTT. Amino acids: CASSLGDGSTDTQYF.

This sequence joins TRBV18 and TRBJ1-3; D remains unclear. CDR3 size: 12 residues. Germline V CDR1 and CDR2: KGHSH, LQKENI. Trimming removed 0 bases at V and 5 bases at J, with 2 bases between. CDR3 in DNA: TGTGCCAGCTCACCACCCAGAAACACCATATATTTT. Translated, it gives CASSPPRNTIYF.

This clonotype was seen repeatedly, ten times or more. This clone may be a read error of a much larger clone one base away. The chain couples TRBV28 to TRBJ1-2, with a weak D call TRBD1 (5 bases). The germline V gene encodes CDR1 MDHEN and CDR2 SYDVKM. V was shortened by 2 bases and J by 3 bases, with 7 bases between the two germline ends. CDR3 length: 13 residues. The CDR3 sequence: CASSLEGYYGYTF. For the CDR3, the DNA is TGTGCCAGCAGTTTAGAGGGGTACTATGGCTACACCTTC.

This clonotype was seen many times. The chain carries TRBV7-9 and TRBJ2-5, with D unclear. Trimming removed 5 bases from V and 1 base from J, with 11 bases in between. CDR3 length: 14 amino acids. Looked up from germline, CDR1 is SEHNR and CDR2 is FQNEAQ (reference sequence). The CDR3 here is CASSPRLLQETQYF. CDR3 nucleotides: TGTGCCAGCAGCCCAAGATTGCTCCAAGAGACCCAGTACTTC.

The chain links TRBV15 to TRBJ2-2; D gene unclear. Trimming removed 6 bases at V and 0 bases at J, with 8 bases between. The CDR3 is 14 amino acids. From germline, CDR1 is LNHNV and CDR2 YYDKDF (reference sequence). The CDR3 coding sequence is TGTGCCACCAGGACCGAACCGAACACCGGGGAGCTGTTTTTT. Translating it yields CATRTEPNTGELFF.

The CDR3 DNA reads TGTGCCAGCAGCTTAGTTGTCCTGTCCTCCGGGGAGCTGTTTTTT. Protein: CASSLVVLSSGELFF. The V call is TRBV7-2, the J call TRBJ2-2; D call uncertain. The CDR3 contains 15 residues. The germline V gene encodes CDR1 SGHTA and CDR2 FQGNSA. Deletions cut 1 base from V and 6 bases from J, with 12 bases between.

The sample holds one count of this clonotype. The genes are TRBV6-1 and TRBJ2-1; 14 bases are a match to TRBD2. This CDR3 region has 19 residues. V dropped 5 bases and J dropped 2; count of bases not matched to a gene: 11. CDR1 MNHNS and CDR2 SASEGT come from the germline V gene. CDR3: CASSTAGTSGSSPYNEQFF. In DNA form, the CDR3 reads TGTGCCAGCAGTACCGCCGGGACTAGCGGGAGTTCGCCCTACAATGAGCAGTTCTTC.

This clonotype was counted at least ten times. The rearrangement joins TRBV28 to TRBJ2-7, with a tentative D call TRBD2 (5 bases). Germline lookup yields CDR1 MDHEN and CDR2 SYDVKM. Trimming cost V 2 bases and J 2 bases, with 10 bases left between them. There are 14 residues in the CDR3. CDR3 loop: CASSLPGVAYEQYF. The CDR3 DNA follows: TGTGCCAGCAGTTTACCCGGGGTAGCCTACGAGCAGTACTTC. Supplemented by reference TRBV28 and TRBJ2-7, the full variable domain reads DVKVTQSSRYLVKRTGEKVFLECVQDMDHENMFWYRQDPGLGLRLIYFSYDVKMKEKGDIPEGYSVSREKKERFSLILESASTNQTSMYLCASSLPGVAYEQYFGPGTRLTVT.

This clonotype was seen repeatedly, ten times or more. Here the CDR3 DNA reads TGTGCCAGCAGCCCCAACGGGAAAGAGACCCAGTACTTC. Translation: CASSPNGKETQYF. The J gene is TRBJ2-5, the V gene TRBV6-1, with a tentative D call TRBD2 (5 bases). The germline CDR1 and CDR2 sequences are MNHNS and SASEGT. This CDR3 contains 13 residues. The V and J ends lost 6 bases and 3 bases respectively, with 11 bases between them.

This clonotype was counted at least ten times. J is TRBJ2-5 and V is TRBV12-3 or TRBV12-4, with 8 bases that match TRBD1. The CDR3 consists of 16 residues. J gave up 6 bases and V 4 bases, and 13 bases lay outside the gene matches. Here the CDR3 DNA reads TGTGCCAGCAGTTCCCCGATGACAGGGGATATGAAGACCCAGTACTTC. Its protein is CASSSPMTGDMKTQYF.

There are a few counts of this clonotype. The J gene is TRBJ2-2, the V gene TRBV18; TRBD2 matches at 11 bases. Per germline, CDR1 KGHSH and CDR2 LQKENI. J was trimmed by 4 bases and V by 3 bases; bases with no gene match: 4. This CDR3 is 16 amino acids long. The CDR3 bases are TGTGCCAGCTCACCGAGACTAGCGGGATCCACCGGGGAGCTGTTTTTT. Its translation: CASSPRLAGSTGELFF.

This clonotype was observed many times. The V and J genes are TRBV28 and TRBJ1-3; D is possibly TRBD1 (6 bases). V lost 6 bases and J 2 bases, leaving 8 bases between the germline ends. Per germline, CDR1 MDHEN and CDR2 SYDVKM. This CDR3 is 13 amino acids long. The CDR3 is CASRGGPGNTIYF. CDR3 bases: TGTGCCAGCAGAGGGGGGCCTGGAAACACCATATATTTT. Supplemented by reference TRBV28 and TRBJ1-3, the full variable domain reads DVKVTQSSRYLVKRTGEKVFLECVQDMDHENMFWYRQDPGLGLRLIYFSYDVKMKEKGDIPEGYSVSREKKERFSLILESASTNQTSMYLCASRGGPGNTIYFGEGSWLTVV.

In its sample, this clonotype was seen once. The rearrangement links TRBV7-2 to TRBJ2-3; D may be TRBD2 (5 bases). This CDR3 is 11 amino acids long. Germline lookup yields CDR1 SGHTA and CDR2 FQGNSA. V lost 8 bases and J lost 4, with 7 bases in between. Written as DNA, the CDR3 is TGTGCCAGCGGGAGATCAGATACGCAGTATTTT. Protein: CASGRSDTQYF.

For this clonotype: This may stem from a read error, because a much larger clone lies one nucleotide away. The V gene is TRBV29-1, the J gene TRBJ1-1; no firm D call. The CDR3 consists of 12 residues. The germline V gene has CDR1 SQVTM and CDR2 ANQGSEA. V was clipped by 5 bases and J by 6 bases, with 13 bases between them. CDR3 region: CSVSMRTAEAFF. For the CDR3, the DNA is TGCAGCGTTTCTATGCGGACCGCTGAAGCTTTCTTT. Filled out from reference TRBV29-1 and TRBJ1-1, the complete variable domain reads SAVISQKPSRDICQRGTSLTIQCQVDSQVTMMFWYRQQPGQSLTLIATANQGSEATYESGFVIDKFPISRPNLTFSTLTVSNMSPEDSSIYLCSVSMRTAEAFFGQGTRLTVV.

This clonotype was seen many times. The rearrangement links TRBV2 to TRBJ2-5, with D unresolved. Trimming removed 6 bases from V and 5 bases from J, with 19 bases in between. Germline values: CDR1 SNHLY, CDR2 FYNNEI. This CDR3 is 15 amino acids long. In nucleotides, the CDR3 is TGTGCCAGCAGCTTAGATGGGCAGAGCCCGGAGACCCAGTACTTC. Its translation is CASSLDGQSPETQYF.

This clonotype showed up many times. This chain uses TRBV6-2 or TRBV6-3 with TRBJ2-3; the D gene is possibly TRBD2 (6 bases). V lost 4 bases and J 1 base, leaving 15 bases between the germline ends. This CDR3 has 16 residues. In germline, CDR1 is MNHEY, CDR2 SVGEGT. The CDR3 DNA reads TGTGCCAGCAGTTTCCGACTAGGGGCCCGCACAGATACGCAGTATTTT. It specifies CASSFRLGARTDTQYF.

This clonotype was detected ten times or more. The chain uses TRBV20-1 and TRBJ2-1; possible D gene TRBD1, 6 bases. The CDR3 has 15 residues. Trimming took 6 bases from V and 8 from J, leaving 23 bases between them. CDR1 and CDR2 (germline): DFQATT, SNEGSKA (reference sequence). CDR3 nucleotide sequence: TGCAGTGCCCCGAGGGGCACGGGACAATTCGATGAGCAGTTCTTC. Its protein is CSAPRGTGQFDEQFF.

This clonotype occurred many times. This rearrangement joins TRBV28 to TRBJ2-7; TRBD1 matches at 8 bases. V dropped 8 bases and J dropped 3; count of bases not matched to a gene: 6. The germline V gene encodes CDR1 MDHEN and CDR2 SYDVKM. The CDR3 is 13 amino acids. The CDR3 bases are TGTGCCAGCCGCCAACAGGGGGACTACGAGCAGTACTTC. This encodes CASRQQGDYEQYF. The entire variable domain, with the rest obtained from reference TRBV28 and TRBJ2-7, is as follows: DVKVTQSSRYLVKRTGEKVFLECVQDMDHENMFWYRQDPGLGLRLIYFSYDVKMKEKGDIPEGYSVSREKKERFSLILESASTNQTSMYLCASRQQGDYEQYFGPGTRLTVT.

The chain carries TRBV19 and TRBJ2-3, with 10 bases aligning to TRBD1. Unmatched junction bases numbered 15, after V lost 3 bases and J lost 3 bases. CDR1 is LNHDA, CDR2 SQIVND, per germline (reference sequence). This CDR3 is built from 19 residues. CDR3 amino acids: CASSIRGPTGGGWTDTQYF. The CDR3 DNA sequence: TGTGCCAGTAGTATTAGGGGCCCGACAGGGGGCGGCTGGACAGATACGCAGTATTTT.

The chain employs TRBV28 and TRBJ2-7, with a tentative D call TRBD1 (6 bases). CDR3 length equals 14 residues. Trimming removed 1 base from V and 2 bases from J, with 9 bases in between. The germline CDR1 and CDR2 sequences are MDHEN and SYDVKM. DNA of the CDR3: TGTGCCAGCAGTTTATTTAAGGGGGCCTACGAGCAGTACTTC. Protein sequence: CASSLFKGAYEQYF.

Ten or more counts support this clonotype. The chain links TRBV6-5 to TRBJ2-3; 7 positions match TRBD2. Germline lookup yields CDR1 MNHEY and CDR2 SVGAGI. This CDR3 region has 17 residues. The junction had 11 bases not matched to a gene; V was cut back by 0 bases and J by 5 bases. The CDR3 protein is CASSYSGLAVKKDTQYF. CDR3 coding DNA: TGTGCCAGCAGTTACTCAGGCCTAGCGGTCAAAAAAGATACGCAGTATTTT.

The chain has TRBV30 and TRBJ2-7; D ambiguous. From germline, CDR1 is GTSNPN and CDR2 SVGIG (reference sequence). V shed 2 bases and J shed 2 bases, with 13 bases lying between them. This CDR3 is 14 amino acids long. CDR3 loop: CAWSMGLGTYEQYF. CDR3 nucleotides: TGTGCCTGGAGTATGGGTCTGGGAACCTACGAGCAGTACTTC.

This clonotype was recorded at least ten times. This chain joins TRBV11-3 and TRBJ2-7; D unresolved. The V end was cut by 5 bases, the J end by 3 bases, with 14 bases between. The CDR3 is 14 residues long. CDR1 and CDR2 (germline): SGHNT, YENEEA. CDR3 in DNA: TGTGCCAGCAGCCCTGGACCCGAAGTCTACGAGCAGTACTTC. Translating it yields CASSPGPEVYEQYF.

This clonotype showed up many times. This CDR3 is CASSLGTTGGLETQYF. The DNA of the CDR3 is TGCGCCAGCAGCTTGGGGACAACAGGGGGCTTGGAGACCCAGTACTTC. This chain connects TRBV5-1 to TRBJ2-5; TRBD1 aligns across 9 bases. J lost 5 bases, V lost 0 bases, and 8 bases had no gene match. The CDR3 is made up of 16 amino acids. The germline V gene encodes CDR1 SGHRS and CDR2 YFSETQ.

The chain recombines TRBV11-2 with TRBJ2-7, with 13 bases that match TRBD2. Germline-derived CDR1 and CDR2 are SGHAT and FQNNGV. The J segment lost 4 bases and the V segment lost 6 bases, leaving 12 bases of the junction unmatched. The CDR3 loop spans 17 amino acids. CDR3 DNA sequence: TGTGCCAGCAGACCGTCGGGGGGGACTAGCGGGATGTACGAGCAGTACTTC. It is translated as CASRPSGGTSGMYEQYF.

This clonotype was seen at least ten times. The chain couples TRBV11-2 to TRBJ2-7, with 12 positions matching TRBD2. There are 16 residues in the CDR3. From germline, CDR1 is SGHAT and CDR2 FQNNGV. The ends lost 4 bases at V and 4 bases at J; junction bases unmatched: 8. The CDR3 bases are TGTGCCAGCAGCTCGACTAGCGGGAGCCTTCCTTACGAGCAGTACTTC. Translated: CASSSTSGSLPYEQYF.

This clonotype was seen many times. J is TRBJ2-7 and V is TRBV11-3; D may be TRBD1 (6 bases). The CDR3 runs 15 residues. The germline V and J ends were trimmed by 5 bases and 3 bases, with 17 bases remaining between them. The germline V gene has CDR1 SGHNT and CDR2 YENEEA. CDR3 in amino acids: CASSPRQGGNYEQYF. For the CDR3, the DNA is TGTGCCAGCAGCCCACGACAAGGGGGAAACTACGAGCAGTACTTC.

As for this clonotype: One base separates it from a far larger clone, so it is likely a read error. The chain carries TRBV13 and TRBJ2-5; D possibly corresponds to TRBD2 (6 bases). V lost 7 bases, J lost 11 bases, and 29 bases lay in between. The germline gives CDR1 PRHDT, CDR2 FYEKMQ (reference sequence). The CDR3 runs to 16 residues. The CDR3 DNA follows: TGTGCCAGCATCCTAAGGCGGGGCCCTTCCTACAATGAGCAGTACTTC. Its translation is CASILRRGPSYNEQYF.